Detailed here is one T cell receptor (beta chain). V was pared by 5 bases and J by 9 bases, with 8 bases between. In germline, CDR1 is SNHLY, CDR2 FYNNEI. The CDR3 has 11 amino acids. In the authors' workflow: Estimation of nucleated cell counts relied on the amplification of reference gene primers. Sequencing used immunoSEQ multiplex PCR; TCRdb keeps in-frame clones, though not all of them. V and J calls and clone size are given by that table; D and trimming were obtained from the DNA. Of roughly 80,000 clones listed, roughly nine tenths are singletons. The data are from a study of blood T cell repertoires in COVID-19. Study context: Researchers got acute and convalescent COVID-19 samples from the United States, Italy and Spain. PBMCs, B-cell-depleted T cells, or T cells were the source of the cDNA or gDNA that made up the material.

V is TRBV2 and J is TRBJ2-1; no clear D gene. The sequence derives from a man of 80 years or more in a cohort sampled during active COVID-19. The sequencing input was peripheral blood. The CDR3 DNA sequence: TGTGCCAGCAGTTTCCAGTCTGAGCAGTTCTTC. Residues: CASSFQSEQFF.